Listed below are T cell receptor beta chains from one sample, sequenced in a study of blood T cell repertoires in COVID-19. The assay was immunoSEQ multiplex PCR, and TCRdb's table has in-frame clones only and misses some. This table holds approximately 85,000 clones, roughly 90% found once. Specimen: peripheral blood. The receptor source for this set is a man aged 50 or older with active or convalescent COVID-19. CDR3s include the opening cysteine and the closing phenylalanine or tryptophan. A D gene is named only where the DNA matches it firmly. Size values are once, few and many counts, or a class for expanded clones, and some rows have none.

.	TRBV4-1	once	TRBJ2-3	TGCGCCAGCAGCCAAGATAGCAGAACAGATACGCAGTATTTT	CASSQDSRTDTQYF
TRBD1	TRBV5-6	.	TRBJ1-2	TGTGCCAGCAGCATACCACAGGGGGCGTTTGACTACACCTTC	CASSIPQGAFDYTF
.	TRBV30	.	TRBJ2-7	TGTGCCTGGAGGGGGGGCGGGAGAACCCACGAGCAGTACTTC	CAWRGGGRTHEQYF
.	TRBV7-9	.	TRBJ1-1	TGTGCCAGCAGCTTAGCGAGAGGAACTGAAGCTTTCTTT	CASSLARGTEAFF
.	TRBV9	.	TRBJ1-6	TGTGCCAGCAGCGTAGCAACACAGGGCTTGGGGCCCCTCCACTTT	CASSVATQGLGPLHF
.	TRBV28	once	TRBJ1-1	TGTGCCAGCAGTTTATTGGGGGGGGAAGCTTTCTTT	CASSLLGGEAFF
TRBD2	TRBV9	few	TRBJ2-5	TGTGCCAGCAACAAAGCGGGGCTAGCGGGGGTAGAGACCCAGTACTTC	CASNKAGLAGVETQYF
TRBD2	TRBV6-2/TRBV6-3	.	TRBJ2-2	TGTGCCAGCAGTTACTCGAGTAGCGGGGGAGCGAACACCGGGGAGCTGTTTTTT	CASSYSSSGGANTGELFF
TRBD1	TRBV29-1	.	TRBJ2-1	TGCAGCGACCGGGACAGGCACAATGAGCAGTTCTTC	CSDRDRHNEQFF
TRBD2	TRBV10-1	once	TRBJ2-4	TGCGCCAGCAGTCCGGCCAGCTCTCGGGGGGGCGATGGAAACATTCAGTACTTC	CASSPASSRGGDGNIQYF
TRBD1	TRBV24-1	.	TRBJ2-2	TGTGCCACCAGTCCCCGGGACAGTGTTAACACCGGGGAGCTGTTTTTT	CATSPRDSVNTGELFF
.	TRBV29-1	once	TRBJ2-1	TGCAGCGTTGTGGGTGGGCCCAATGAGCAGTTCTTC	CSVVGGPNEQFF
TRBD1	TRBV19	.	TRBJ1-5	TGTGCCAGTAGTCTGGGACAGCTCCCCGGCAATCAGCCCCAGCATTTT	CASSLGQLPGNQPQHF
TRBD2	TRBV12-3/TRBV12-4	.	TRBJ2-1	TGTGCCAGCAGAGTAGCGGGGTTAAATGAGCAGTTCTTC	CASRVAGLNEQFF
.	TRBV6-1	.	TRBJ1-1	TGTGCCAGCAGTGAAGGGGAGGGGATAGTCCCTGAAGCTTTCTTT	CASSEGEGIVPEAFF
TRBD1	TRBV27	.	TRBJ1-5	TGTGCCAGCCGCTCCGGGACAGGGGTACAGCCCCAGCATTTT	CASRSGTGVQPQHF
.	TRBV29-1	.	TRBJ2-1	TGCAGCGTTGATCTAGCTATCTATGAGCAGTTCTTC	CSVDLAIYEQFF
.	TRBV2	.	TRBJ2-7	TGTGCCAGCAGTGACAAGTTGACAGGTCCCTACGAGCAGTACTTC	CASSDKLTGPYEQYF
TRBD2	TRBV11-1	.	TRBJ2-7	TGTGCCAGCAGCCAACCACTAGCGCCCTCCTACGAGCAGTACTTC	CASSQPLAPSYEQYF
.	TRBV28	once	TRBJ1-5	TGTGCCAGCAGTTTGACAGGTCAAAGCAATCAGCCCCAGCATTTT	CASSLTGQSNQPQHF
.	TRBV19	.	TRBJ1-5	TGTGCCAGTAGTCCCAGGGACTTCCGGGGGGGTCAGCCCCAGCATTTT	CASSPRDFRGGQPQHF
.	TRBV12-5	few	TRBJ2-1	TGTGCTAGTGCCGACAGCTACAATGAGCAGTTCTTC	CASADSYNEQFF
.	TRBV19	.	TRBJ1-2	TGTGCCAGTACCTCATCTCGTGGGGGACTGGGATGGGGCTACACCTTC	CASTSSRGGLGWGYTF
.	TRBV24-1	.	TRBJ1-4	TGTGCCACCAGTGATCCAGGGACTAGTAATGAAAAACTGTTTTTT	CATSDPGTSNEKLFF
TRBD2	TRBV9	.	TRBJ2-2	TGTGCCAGCAGCGTACTAGCGGGGGGGCCCGGGGAGCTGTTTTTT	CASSVLAGGPGELFF
TRBD1	TRBV5-1	.	TRBJ1-6	TGCGCCAGCAGCTTGCGGGACAGGGATTCACCCCTCCACTTT	CASSLRDRDSPLHF
.	TRBV6-6	.	TRBJ2-5	TGTGCCAGCAGCCAGTGGGGAGCGGGTCAAGAGACCCAGTACTTC	CASSQWGAGQETQYF
TRBD1	TRBV7-8	.	TRBJ2-5	TGTGCCAGCAGCTTAGGGCTTACAGGGGTAGAAGAGACCCAGTACTTC	CASSLGLTGVEETQYF
.	TRBV19	.	TRBJ1-6	TGTGCCAGTAGTAGGTCCAGCTATAATTCACCCCTCCACTTT	CASSRSSYNSPLHF
.	TRBV4-3	.	TRBJ1-6	TGCGCCAGCAGCCAAGACAGGGGTGTCGTTTCACCCCTCCACTTT	CASSQDRGVVSPLHF
.	TRBV10-1	.	TRBJ1-1	TGCGCCAGCTCGAGCGGTATGGCTGAAGCTTTCTTT	CASSSGMAEAFF
.	TRBV2	once	TRBJ2-6	TGTGCCAGCAGCAGAGCCGGGAACTCTGGGGCCAACGTCCTGACTTTC	CASSRAGNSGANVLTF
.	TRBV5-1	.	TRBJ2-1	TGCGCCAGCAGCTTTTCCGGGGGCTCCTACAATGAGCAGTTCTTC	CASSFSGGSYNEQFF
TRBD2	TRBV5-4	.	TRBJ2-5	TGTGCCAGCAGCTTGGGACTAGCGGGGCAAGAGACCCAGTACTTC	CASSLGLAGQETQYF
.	TRBV6-4	.	TRBJ2-1	TGTGCCAGCAGTGAAGGACGGGATACCGAGCAGTTCTTC	CASSEGRDTEQFF
.	TRBV7-9	.	TRBJ1-4	TGTGCCAGCAGCTTACCTACAGGGATCGATGAAAAACTGTTTTTT	CASSLPTGIDEKLFF
.	TRBV5-6	.	TRBJ2-1	TGTGCCAGCAGCTTACCCACAGGGGAGCAGTTCTTC	CASSLPTGEQFF
.	TRBV4-1	few	TRBJ1-6	TGCGCCAGCAGCTACCACCTGGAGCGCGATTCACCCCTCCACTTT	CASSYHLERDSPLHF
.	TRBV19	.	TRBJ2-5	TGTGCCAGTAGACCTACAGGGAACCAAGAGACCCAGTACTTC	CASRPTGNQETQYF